The rows below give T cell receptor beta chains drawn from one sample of a study of T-cell reconstitution after alpha-beta-depleted transplantation in children. TCRdb fed the PCR reads into MiXCR, producing one record per CDR3 protein. The sample lists some 500,000 distinct CDR3 sequences; about 16% were seen once. Source: PBMCs from the stem cell graft donor, taken from the stem cell graft. The receptors derive from a human donor who donated a stem cell graft to a child with acute lymphoblastic leukemia. Each CDR3 is given with its conserved first and last residue. The D gene is left open where the match is weak. Where a row states a size, it is once, few, many or the class of an expanded clone; other rows omit it.

D gene	CDR3 length	V gene	clone size	J gene	CDR3 protein	CDR3 DNA
-	11	TRBV9	-	TRBJ1-6	CASSVGGPLHF	TGTGCCAGCAGCGTGGGGGGACCCCTCCACTTT
TRBD2	15	TRBV5-1	few	TRBJ2-5	CASSLVSGNWETQYF	TGCGCCAGCAGCTTGGTTAGCGGGAATTGGGAGACCCAGTACTTC
TRBD1	16	TRBV28	few	TRBJ2-3	CASSLAGGAGADTQYF	TGTGCCAGCAGTTTAGCAGGGGGCGCCGGGGCAGATACGCAGTATTTT
TRBD1	16	TRBV20-1	few	TRBJ2-5	CSARALTGTALETQYF	TGCAGTGCTAGAGCCCTAACCGGGACAGCGCTAGAGACCCAGTACTTC
-	14	TRBV6-1	few	TRBJ1-2	CASSKGGARDGYTF	TGTGCCAGCAGCAAGGGAGGGGCGCGGGATGGCTACACCTTC
-	14	TRBV20-1	-	TRBJ1-3	CSARETGSGNTIYF	TGCAGTGCTAGAGAAACAGGGTCTGGAAACACCATATATTTT
TRBD1	15	TRBV5-1	-	TRBJ2-7	CASSTKGAPTYEQYF	TGCGCCAGCAGCACCAAGGGGGCTCCCACCTACGAGCAGTACTTC
TRBD2	19	TRBV4-2	once	TRBJ2-7	CASSQVDWSGRTSSYGQYF	TGTGCCAGCAGCCAAGTAGATTGGAGCGGGAGAACGAGCTCCTACGGGCAGTACTTC
-	11	TRBV28	many	TRBJ1-2	CASSSREGYTF	TGTGCCAGCAGTTCCAGGGAAGGCTACACCTTC
-	14	TRBV7-9	few	TRBJ2-7	CASSLADEGGEQYF	TGTGCCAGCAGCTTAGCGGATGAGGGAGGCGAGCAGTACTTC
-	19	TRBV29-1	-	TRBJ2-1	CSVVLRSKIGTHLSDEQFF	TGCAGCGTTGTACTCCGTTCTAAAATTGGGACACACCTAAGTGATGAGCAGTTCTTC
TRBD2	13	TRBV20-1	few	TRBJ2-7	CSARSGSDYEQYF	TGCAGTGCTCGTAGCGGGTCTGACTACGAGCAGTACTTC
-	11	TRBV18	-	TRBJ2-7	CASSPDNEQYF	TGTGCCAGCTCACCGGACAACGAGCAGTACTTC
-	15	TRBV6-5	few	TRBJ2-1	CASSYRRSARNEQFF	TGTGCCAGCAGTTACCGGCGGAGTGCACGGAATGAGCAGTTCTTC
-	12	TRBV29-1	-	TRBJ2-5	CSVDSRGETQYF	TGCAGCGTTGATTCAAGGGGGGAGACCCAGTACTTC
-	14	TRBV27	-	TRBJ2-7	CASSPRGKSYEQYF	TGTGCCAGCAGCCCCAGGGGAAAGTCCTACGAGCAGTACTTC
TRBD1	13	TRBV25-1	few	TRBJ2-7	CASSGQGHYEQYF	TGTGCCAGCAGCGGACAGGGACATTACGAGCAGTACTTC
-	17	TRBV12-3/TRBV12-4	few	TRBJ1-5	CASSPLLTAGGDQPQHF	TGTGCCAGCAGCCCCCTACTGACAGCGGGAGGCGATCAGCCCCAGCATTTT
-	15	TRBV11-2	few	TRBJ2-1	CASKERGRTYNEQFF	TGTGCCAGCAAGGAACGGGGGCGAACCTACAATGAGCAGTTCTTC
-	10	TRBV29-1	-	TRBJ2-3	CSVVGGTQYF	TGCAGCGTTGTCGGGGGTACGCAGTATTTT
-	13	TRBV29-1	-	TRBJ2-1	CSVLTSSYNEQFF	TGCAGCGTCCTGACTAGCTCCTACAATGAGCAGTTCTTC
-	17	TRBV29-1	-	TRBJ1-1	CSVAGHSRFARNTEAFF	TGCAGCGTTGCTGGGCACAGCCGTTTCGCACGGAACACTGAAGCTTTCTTT
-	15	TRBV3-1	few	TRBJ2-5	CASSQGLGIQETQYF	TGTGCCAGCAGCCAAGGACTAGGGATCCAAGAGACCCAGTACTTC
TRBD1	14	TRBV18	-	TRBJ2-7	CASSVQGASYEQYF	TGTGCCAGCTCAGTACAGGGGGCAAGCTACGAGCAGTACTTC
-	15	TRBV9	few	TRBJ1-2	CASSVEAGARYGYTF	TGTGCCAGCAGCGTAGAGGCAGGGGCACGGTATGGCTACACCTTC
-	15	TRBV9	few	TRBJ2-3	CASSVAPGQSYVQYF	TGTGCCAGCAGCGTAGCGCCCGGACAGTCTTATGTCCAGTATTTT
TRBD1	13	TRBV29-1	-	TRBJ2-1	CSARRTTGNEQFF	TGCAGCGCCAGACGTACGACAGGGAATGAGCAGTTCTTC
-	15	TRBV20-1	-	TRBJ1-2	CSARISGRQYYGYTF	TGCAGTGCTAGGATCTCGGGCAGACAGTACTATGGCTACACCTTC
-	13	TRBV7-9	-	TRBJ2-7	CASSLTSPYEQYF	TGTGCCAGCAGCTTGACGTCTCCCTACGAGCAGTACTTC
-	14	TRBV7-9	-	TRBJ2-1	CASSPIRDYNEQFF	TGTGCCAGCAGCCCGATCAGGGACTACAATGAGCAGTTCTTC
-	13	TRBV12-3/TRBV12-4	-	TRBJ1-5	CASSLGDSQPQHF	TGTGCCAGCAGTTTAGGCGACTCCCAGCCCCAGCATTTT
-	13	TRBV10-3	few	TRBJ1-1	CAISESVNTEAFF	TGTGCCATCAGTGAGTCTGTGAACACTGAAGCTTTCTTT
TRBD2	16	TRBV9	-	TRBJ2-5	CASSVLSTSGQETQYF	TGTGCCAGCAGCGTCCTATCGACTAGCGGACAAGAGACCCAGTACTTC
TRBD2	16	TRBV29-1	once	TRBJ2-1	CSVEGELAVIYNEQFF	TGCAGCGTTGAAGGGGAACTAGCGGTAATTTACAATGAGCAGTTCTTC
-	14	TRBV5-1	few	TRBJ2-3	CASSLYGSSDTQYF	TGCGCCAGCAGCTTGTATGGGTCGTCAGATACGCAGTATTTT
-	12	TRBV29-1	-	TRBJ1-2	CSVETVNYGYTF	TGCAGCGTTGAAACGGTTAACTATGGCTACACCTTC
TRBD1	15	TRBV5-1	few	TRBJ2-4	CASSPLDRGKNIQYF	TGCGCCAGCAGCCCCCTCGACAGGGGGAAAAACATTCAGTACTTC